The 3 T cell receptor beta chains in this list originate from one sample, sequenced in a study of blood T cell repertoires in COVID-19 (dated by TCRdb to about 2020). Libraries were constructed by the immunoSEQ multiplex PCR assay. TCRdb took over this immuneACCESS table, retaining in-frame rearrangements with V and J assigned. Such tables are incomplete; in checked studies, under half of the missing clones stem from an unresolved V gene, and the remainder is unexplained. Within this sample are approximately 160,000 clones, with around 87% of them counted one time only. The top ten clonotypes cover 0.58% of the sample. Sequencing used peripheral blood. Receptor source: a man aged 60 to 69 with COVID-19, enrolled during active disease.

The V and J genes are TRBV28 and TRBJ1-1, with D possibly being TRBD1 (5 bases). From germline, CDR1 is MDHEN and CDR2 SYDVKM. The CDR3 is 13 amino acids. The ends were cut back, 6 bases at V and 4 bases at J, with 12 bases in the middle. This CDR3 is CASRGQAITEAFF. CDR3 nucleotide sequence: TGTGCCAGCAGGGGGCAGGCGATCACTGAAGCTTTCTTT.

This chain joins TRBV18 and TRBJ2-5, with a weak D call TRBD1 (7 bases). The V end was cut by 6 bases, the J end by 4 bases, with 12 bases between. CDR3 length: 13 amino acids. Germline V lookup: CDR1 KGHSH, CDR2 LQKENI. CDR3 amino acids: CASSAGQPETQYF. DNA of the CDR3: TGTGCCAGCTCGGCGGGACAGCCAGAGACCCAGTACTTC.

The chain couples TRBV18 to TRBJ1-4, with a tentative D call TRBD1 (6 bases). The CDR3 spans 16 residues. Germline loops: CDR1 KGHSH, CDR2 LQKENI. The V end was cut by 3 bases, the J end by 2 bases, with 13 bases between. The CDR3 DNA is TGTGCCAGCTCACCTCGCCGGGACACCACTAATGAAAAACTGTTTTTT. It encodes CASSPRRDTTNEKLFF.